The 11 T cell receptor beta chains given below trace back to one sample, sequenced in a study of low-dose radiotherapy and immunotherapy resistance in tumors. TRAV- and TRBV-specific primers primed first-strand cDNA, covering alpha and beta chains. The authors amplified TCRs for 15 to 25 PCR cycles with a constant-region primer and a V-primer adapter. TCRdb reprocessed the reads via MiXCR and lists one record per CDR3 protein. The sample records 13,000 or so distinct CDR3 sequences, roughly 70% being singletons. The receptors were gathered from a human donor with advanced metastatic prostate, ovarian, gallbladder or colorectal cancer (not recorded which). This table probably holds off-target reads from a library built for another chain.

This clonotype occurred once. The V call is TRBV5-1, the J call TRBJ2-7; the match to TRBD1 covers 8 bases. The CDR3 runs to 15 residues. Germline lookup yields CDR1 SGHRS and CDR2 YFSETQ. V lost 4 bases to trimming and J lost 0 bases; unmatched junction nucleotides: 6. The CDR3 DNA follows: TGCGCCAGCAGCCCGGGACAGGATGACTCCTACGAGCAGTACTTC. Translating gives CASSPGQDDSYEQYF.

V and J are TRBV2 and TRBJ2-2; 11 bases align to TRBD2. The CDR3 has 16 amino acids. Germline trimming cut 4 bases from V and 5 bases from J; bases unmatched to any gene: 6. Looked up from germline, CDR1 is SNHLY and CDR2 is FYNNEI. The DNA of the CDR3 is TGTGCCAGCAGTGTGACTAGCGGGGCGGTTACCGGGGAGCTGTTTTTT. This gives the protein CASSVTSGAVTGELFF.

The chain has TRBV11-2 and TRBJ2-2; D tentatively fits TRBD1 or TRBD2 (5 bases each). Germline V gene data show CDR1 as SGHAT and CDR2 as FQNNGV. V lost 0 bases to trimming and J lost 5 bases, with 10 bases between them. There are 15 residues in the CDR3. The CDR3 loop reads CASSLEGVWTGELFF. The CDR3 nucleotides read TGTGCCAGCAGCTTAGAGGGGGTTTGGACCGGGGAGCTGTTTTTT.

The rearrangement links TRBV25-1 to TRBJ2-2, with TRBD1 identical over 7 bases. CDR1 and CDR2 from the germline V gene are MGHDK and SYGVNS. The CDR3 consists of 15 residues. V was clipped by 1 base and J by 4 bases; unmatched bases: 3. The CDR3 DNA reads TGTGCCAGCAGTGAATGGACAGGCCGCACCGGGGAGCTGTTTTTT. Its translation is CASSEWTGRTGELFF.

This rearrangement joins TRBV3-1 to TRBJ1-6; D possibly corresponds to TRBD1 (5 bases). Per germline, CDR1 LGHDT and CDR2 YNNKEL (reference sequence). Trimming removed 5 bases from V and 8 bases from J, with 13 bases in between. This CDR3 comprises 14 residues. The CDR3: CASSTQVGDSPLHF. The DNA of the CDR3 is TGTGCCAGCAGCACGCAGGTGGGGGATTCACCCCTCCACTTT.

CDR3 sequence reads: CASSQSINTEAFF. CDR3 coding DNA: TGCGCCAGCAGTCAATCGATCAACACTGAAGCTTTCTTT. The chain joins TRBV23-1 to TRBJ1-1; D gene uncertain. TRBV23-1 is an ORF, with its function uncertain. The CDR3 runs 13 residues. The ends were cut back, 0 bases at V and 2 bases at J, with 4 bases in the middle.

J is TRBJ2-1 and V is TRBV7-3; D not resolved. The CDR3 is made up of 16 amino acids. Trimming took 1 base from V and 6 from J, leaving 16 bases between them. Germline V gene lookup returns CDR1 SGHTA and CDR2 FQGTGA. CDR3 bases: TGTGCCAGCAGCTTAAGTCCCCCCCCGGCCCCCAATGAGCAGTTCTTC. This encodes CASSLSPPPAPNEQFF.

V gene TRBV5-1 combines with J gene TRBJ2-7, with 9 bases that match TRBD1. Trimming took 4 bases from V and 5 from J; bases not matched to a gene: 10. The CDR3 loop spans 15 amino acids. Per the germline V gene, CDR1 is SGHRS and CDR2 is YFSETQ. The CDR3 is CASSATGGASHEQYF. In nucleotides, the CDR3 is TGCGCCAGCAGCGCAACAGGGGGCGCTTCCCACGAGCAGTACTTC.

The rearrangement uses TRBV5-5 and TRBJ1-1, with D unclear. V lost 0 bases to trimming and J lost 1 base, with 7 bases between them. This CDR3 spans 14 amino acids. Germline CDR1 SGHKS, CDR2 YYEKEE (reference sequence). CDR3 sequence reads: CASSLVVQNTEAFF. As DNA, the CDR3 is TGTGCCAGCAGCTTGGTGGTCCAGAACACTGAAGCTTTCTTT.

The CDR3 protein is CSASGERETQYF. In nucleotides, the CDR3 is TGCAGTGCGTCAGGGGAGAGAGAGACCCAGTACTTC. V gene TRBV20-1 combines with J gene TRBJ2-5, with D perhaps matching TRBD1 (6 bases). The CDR3 extends over 12 amino acids. The V and J ends lost 6 bases and 4 bases respectively, with 12 bases between them. CDR1 and CDR2 from the germline V gene are DFQATT and SNEGSKA (reference sequence).

This clonotype occurred once. This chain joins TRBV27 and TRBJ2-3; TRBD1 agrees at 9 bases. The germline gives CDR1 MNHEY, CDR2 SMNVEV (reference sequence). V dropped 7 bases and J dropped 3; count of bases not matched to a gene: 5. The CDR3 spans 14 residues. CDR3 residues: CASKPGQGTDTQYF. In DNA form, the CDR3 reads TGTGCCAGCAAGCCGGGACAGGGTACAGATACGCAGTATTTT.